This entry features one TCR beta chain sequence. Participants came from around 25 US areas, aged roughly 18 to 95 years. This sample stems from a study of blood T cell repertoires in COVID-19. Study-level information: Sites across the United States, Italy and Spain contributed samples from acute and convalescent COVID-19.

Original methodology: Estimated nucleated cell counts came from reference gene primer amplification. Libraries were prepared by immunoSEQ multiplex PCR; TCRdb keeps only in-frame clonotypes and omits some of them. V and J calls and clone size are copied from that table; D and trimming were computed from the DNA. The repertoire consists of under 250,000 clones, with roughly nine tenths occurring once and the leading ten covering almost 4%. Input material: PBMCs or T cells enriched from blood (not recorded which). This receptor was taken from a woman aged 30 to 39 with acute COVID-19.

CDR3 DNA: TGTGCCAGCAGCGTGGCCCAAAAAGAGACCCAGTACTTC. This translates into CASSVAQKETQYF. The chain carries TRBV9 and TRBJ2-5; no reliable D call. The germline CDR1 and CDR2 sequences are SGDLS and YYNGEE. Trimming shortened V by 2 bases and J by 3 bases, and 8 bases separated the two germline ends. The CDR3 runs to 13 residues.